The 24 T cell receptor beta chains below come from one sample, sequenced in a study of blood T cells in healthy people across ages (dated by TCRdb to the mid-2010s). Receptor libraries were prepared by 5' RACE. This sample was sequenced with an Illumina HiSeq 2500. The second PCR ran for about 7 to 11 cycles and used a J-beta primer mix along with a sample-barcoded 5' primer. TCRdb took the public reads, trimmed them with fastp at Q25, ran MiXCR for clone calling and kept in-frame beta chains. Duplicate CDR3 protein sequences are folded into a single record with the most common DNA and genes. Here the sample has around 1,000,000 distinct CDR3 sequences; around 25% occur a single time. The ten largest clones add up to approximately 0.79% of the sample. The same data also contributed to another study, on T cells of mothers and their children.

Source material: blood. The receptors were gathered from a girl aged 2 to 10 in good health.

The CDR3 loop is CASSDRSFEQYF. The DNA for the CDR3 is TGTGCCAGCAGTGACAGATCGTTCGAGCAGTACTTC. The chain couples TRBV2 to TRBJ2-7, with D unresolved. This CDR3 has 12 residues. The germline V gene encodes CDR1 SNHLY and CDR2 FYNNEI. Between the trimmed V and J ends, which lost 3 bases and 6 bases, there was a span of 9 bases.

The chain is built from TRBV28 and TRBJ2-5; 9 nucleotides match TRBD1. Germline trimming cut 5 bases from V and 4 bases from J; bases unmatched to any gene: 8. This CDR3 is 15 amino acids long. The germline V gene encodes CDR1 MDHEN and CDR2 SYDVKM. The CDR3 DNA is TGTGCCAGCAGTGCCGACAGGGGGGGTCGAGAGACCCAGTACTTC. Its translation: CASSADRGGRETQYF.

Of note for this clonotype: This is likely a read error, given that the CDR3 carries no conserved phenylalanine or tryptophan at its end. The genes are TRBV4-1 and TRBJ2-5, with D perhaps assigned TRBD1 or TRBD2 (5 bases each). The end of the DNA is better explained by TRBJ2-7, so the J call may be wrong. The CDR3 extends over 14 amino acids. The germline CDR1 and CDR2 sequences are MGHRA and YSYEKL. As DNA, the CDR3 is TGCGCCAGCAGCCGAGGTGCCTTGGGGGACGAGCAGTACCTC. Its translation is CASSRGALGDEQYL.

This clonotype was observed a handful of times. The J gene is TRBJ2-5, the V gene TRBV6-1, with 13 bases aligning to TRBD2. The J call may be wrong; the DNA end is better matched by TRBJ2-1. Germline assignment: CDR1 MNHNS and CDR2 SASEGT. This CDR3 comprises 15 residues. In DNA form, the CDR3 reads TGTGCCAGCAGTGAAGGGACTAGCGGGGGCAATGAGCAGTTCTTC. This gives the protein CASSEGTSGGNEQFF.

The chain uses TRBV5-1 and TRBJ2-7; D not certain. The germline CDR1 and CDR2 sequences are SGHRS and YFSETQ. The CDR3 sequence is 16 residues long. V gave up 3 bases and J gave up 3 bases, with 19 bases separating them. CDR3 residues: CASSSTRALGDYEQYF. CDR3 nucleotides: TGCGCCAGCAGCTCGACTCGGGCCTTGGGTGACTACGAGCAGTACTTC.

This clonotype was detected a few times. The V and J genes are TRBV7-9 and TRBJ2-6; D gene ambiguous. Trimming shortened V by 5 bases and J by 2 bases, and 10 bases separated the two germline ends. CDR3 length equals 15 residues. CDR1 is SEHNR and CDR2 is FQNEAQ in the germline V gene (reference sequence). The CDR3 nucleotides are TGTGCCAGCAGCAGAGGCACCACTGGGGCCAACGTCCTGACTTTC. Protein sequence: CASSRGTTGANVLTF. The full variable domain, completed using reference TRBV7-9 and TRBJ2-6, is DTGVSQNPRHKITKRGQNVTFRCDPISEHNRLYWYRQTLGQGPEFLTYFQNEAQLEKSRLLSDRFSAERPKGSFSTLEIQRTEQGDSAMYLCASSRGTTGANVLTFGAGSRLTVL.

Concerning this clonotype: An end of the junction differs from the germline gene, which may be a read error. The CDR3 bases are TGCAGCGGTACAGGGGCAACTAATGAAAAACTGCTTTTT. Protein: CSGTGATNEKLLF. The chain carries TRBV29-1 and TRBJ1-4; 7 bases are shared with TRBD1. The CDR3 has 13 amino acids. CDR1 and CDR2 from the germline V gene are SQVTM and ANQGSEA.

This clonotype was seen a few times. The chain's CDR3 is CASSLGDTYTEAFF. The CDR3 nucleotides read TGCGCCAGCAGCTTGGGGGACACATACACTGAAGCTTTCTTT. This chain uses TRBV5-1 with TRBJ1-1, with D perhaps matching TRBD1 (6 bases). Germline V gene sequence: CDR1 SGHRS, CDR2 YFSETQ. The CDR3 runs 14 residues. Trimming cost V 0 bases and J 3 bases, with 9 bases left between them.

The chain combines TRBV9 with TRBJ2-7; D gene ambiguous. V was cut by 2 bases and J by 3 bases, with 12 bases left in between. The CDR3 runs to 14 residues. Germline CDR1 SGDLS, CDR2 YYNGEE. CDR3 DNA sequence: TGTGCCAGCAGCGTGGACCTCGGTCACTACGAGCAGTACTTC. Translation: CASSVDLGHYEQYF.

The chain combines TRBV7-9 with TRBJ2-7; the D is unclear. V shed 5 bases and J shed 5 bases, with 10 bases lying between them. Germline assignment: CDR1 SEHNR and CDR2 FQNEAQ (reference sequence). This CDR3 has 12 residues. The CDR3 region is CASSRIGDEQYF. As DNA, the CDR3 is TGTGCCAGCAGCCGGATTGGCGACGAGCAGTACTTC.

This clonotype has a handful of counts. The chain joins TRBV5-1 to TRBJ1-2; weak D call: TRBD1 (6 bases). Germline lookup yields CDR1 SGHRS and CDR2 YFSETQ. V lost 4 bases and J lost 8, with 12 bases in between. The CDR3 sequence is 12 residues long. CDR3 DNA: TGCGCCAGCAGCGATGCAGGGGTGGGCTACACCTTC. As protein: CASSDAGVGYTF.

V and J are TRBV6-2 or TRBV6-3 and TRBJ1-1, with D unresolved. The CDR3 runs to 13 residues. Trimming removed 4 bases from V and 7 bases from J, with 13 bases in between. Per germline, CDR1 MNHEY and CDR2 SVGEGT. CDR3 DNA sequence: TGTGCCAGCAGTTCTTTTCGGCAAAATGAAGCTTTCTTT. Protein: CASSSFRQNEAFF.

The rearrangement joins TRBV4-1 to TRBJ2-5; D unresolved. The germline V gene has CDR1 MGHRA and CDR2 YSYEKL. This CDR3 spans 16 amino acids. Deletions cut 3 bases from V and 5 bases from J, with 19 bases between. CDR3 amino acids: CASSQPPGPKRETQYF. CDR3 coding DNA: TGCGCCAGCAGCCAGCCCCCGGGTCCTAAAAGGGAGACCCAGTACTTC.

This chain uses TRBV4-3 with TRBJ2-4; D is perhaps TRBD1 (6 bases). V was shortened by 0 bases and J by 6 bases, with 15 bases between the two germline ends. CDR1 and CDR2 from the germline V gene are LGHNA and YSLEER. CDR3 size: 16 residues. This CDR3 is CASSQDFTGIGNIQYF. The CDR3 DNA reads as TGCGCCAGCAGCCAAGACTTCACAGGGATCGGAAACATTCAGTACTTC.

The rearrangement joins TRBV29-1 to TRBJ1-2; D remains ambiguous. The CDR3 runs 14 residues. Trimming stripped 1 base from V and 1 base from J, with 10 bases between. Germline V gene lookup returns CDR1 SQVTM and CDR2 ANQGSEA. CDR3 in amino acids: CSVEARRSNYGYTF. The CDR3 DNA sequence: TGCAGCGTTGAAGCCCGGCGAAGTAACTATGGCTACACCTTC. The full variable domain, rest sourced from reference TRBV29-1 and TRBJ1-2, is SAVISQKPSRDICQRGTSLTIQCQVDSQVTMMFWYRQQPGQSLTLIATANQGSEATYESGFVIDKFPISRPNLTFSTLTVSNMSPEDSSIYLCSVEARRSNYGYTFGSGTRLTVV.

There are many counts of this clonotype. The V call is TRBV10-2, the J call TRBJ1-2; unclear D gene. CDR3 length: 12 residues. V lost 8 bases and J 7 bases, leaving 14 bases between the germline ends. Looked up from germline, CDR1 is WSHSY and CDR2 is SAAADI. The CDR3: CASGSAETGYTF. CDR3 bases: TGCGCCAGCGGGTCAGCCGAGACTGGCTACACCTTC.

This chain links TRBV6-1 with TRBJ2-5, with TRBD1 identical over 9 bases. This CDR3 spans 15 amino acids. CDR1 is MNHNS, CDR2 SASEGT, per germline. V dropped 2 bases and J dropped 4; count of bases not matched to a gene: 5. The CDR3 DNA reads TGTGCCAGCAGTGAACGAGACAGGGGGGGAGAGACCCAGTACTTC. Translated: CASSERDRGGETQYF.

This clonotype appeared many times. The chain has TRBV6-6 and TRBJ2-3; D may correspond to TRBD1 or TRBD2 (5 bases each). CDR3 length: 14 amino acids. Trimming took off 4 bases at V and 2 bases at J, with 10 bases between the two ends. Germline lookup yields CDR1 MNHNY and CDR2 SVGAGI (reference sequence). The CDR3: CASSSGRNTDTQYF. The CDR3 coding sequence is TGTGCCAGCAGTTCGGGGCGGAACACAGATACGCAGTATTTT.

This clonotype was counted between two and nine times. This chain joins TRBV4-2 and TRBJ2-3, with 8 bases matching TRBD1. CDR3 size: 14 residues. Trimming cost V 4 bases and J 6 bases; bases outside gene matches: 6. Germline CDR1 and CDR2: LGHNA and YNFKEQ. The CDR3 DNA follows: TGTGCCAGCAGCCCCGGACAGGGTCAGGATACGCAGTATTTT. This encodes CASSPGQGQDTQYF.

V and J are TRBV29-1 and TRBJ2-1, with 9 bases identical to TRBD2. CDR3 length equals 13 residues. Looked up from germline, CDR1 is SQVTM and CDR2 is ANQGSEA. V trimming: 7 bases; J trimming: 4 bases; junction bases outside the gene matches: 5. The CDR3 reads CSGASGIYNEQFF. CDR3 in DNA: TGCAGCGGAGCTAGCGGGATTTACAATGAGCAGTTCTTC.

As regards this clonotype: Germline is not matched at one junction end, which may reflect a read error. The CDR3 region is CASSSPTPRLAQPLSF. In DNA form, the CDR3 reads TGTGCCAGCAGTTCTCCTACCCCCAGACTAGCGCAGCCACTTTCCTTC. The V and J genes are TRBV28 and TRBJ2-5, with 8 bases fitting TRBD2. Looked up from germline, CDR1 is MDHEN and CDR2 is SYDVKM. The CDR3 is made up of 16 amino acids.

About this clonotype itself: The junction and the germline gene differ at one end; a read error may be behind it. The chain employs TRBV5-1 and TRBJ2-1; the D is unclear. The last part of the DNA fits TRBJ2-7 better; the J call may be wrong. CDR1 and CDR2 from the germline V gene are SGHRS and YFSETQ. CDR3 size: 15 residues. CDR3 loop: CVSSLAQSSAYEQYF. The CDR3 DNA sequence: TGCGTCAGCAGCTTGGCCCAGAGCTCCGCCTACGAGCAGTACTTC.

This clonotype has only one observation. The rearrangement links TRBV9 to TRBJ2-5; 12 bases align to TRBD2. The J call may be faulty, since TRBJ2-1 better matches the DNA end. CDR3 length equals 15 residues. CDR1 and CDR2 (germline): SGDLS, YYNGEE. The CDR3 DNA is TGTGCCAGCAGTGCTAGCGGGGGGGCCGGGGATGAGCAGTTCTTC. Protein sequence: CASSASGGAGDEQFF.

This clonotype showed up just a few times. CDR3 residues: CASSDGREANEKLFF. Written as DNA, the CDR3 is TGCGCCAGCAGCGACGGCCGGGAAGCTAATGAAAAACTGTTTTTT. The gene calls are TRBV4-1 and TRBJ1-4; no reliable D call. V was cut by 5 bases and J by 3 bases, with 13 bases left in between. The CDR3 has 15 residues. Germline V CDR1 and CDR2: MGHRA, YSYEKL.